The 18 T cell receptor beta chains below were found in one sample sequenced in a study of immunodeficiency. The study, taken as a whole, reports: Patients and controls had similar CD4+ T cell V-J pairing and entropy.

The method was immunoSEQ multiplex PCR; TCRdb's version includes in-frame clones alone and lacks a portion of them. The table records a few thousand clones, roughly 87% of them present only once. These receptors' antigens are unknown. The sequencing sample was made of CD4+ T cells from blood. The receptors derive from a girl under 18 with POLD1 deficiency.

The V and J genes are TRBV5-1 and TRBJ2-1; 14 nucleotides agree with TRBD2. Germline V gene data show CDR1 as SGHRS and CDR2 as YFSETQ. The CDR3 is made up of 15 amino acids. The trim removed 4 bases at V and 9 bases at J, leaving 6 bases unmatched. In nucleotides, the CDR3 is TGCGCCAGCAGCCCGGGACTAGCGGGAGCGGGTGAGCAGTTCTTC. It translates to CASSPGLAGAGEQFF.

The count of this clone is one. J is TRBJ2-7 and V is TRBV10-2; a weak D match, TRBD2 (5 bases). Trimming pared 1 base from V and 2 bases from J, leaving 12 bases between. The CDR3 is made up of 15 amino acids. Germline-derived CDR1 and CDR2 are WSHSY and SAAADI. The CDR3: CASSELASRAYEQYF. The CDR3 DNA reads as TGCGCCAGCAGTGAGTTAGCTAGCCGAGCCTACGAGCAGTACTTC.

The V gene is TRBV9, the J gene TRBJ2-7; D gene unclear. The CDR3 length is 12 residues. From germline, CDR1 is SGDLS and CDR2 YYNGEE. The ends were cut back, 2 bases at V and 0 bases at J, with 3 bases in the middle. The CDR3 protein is CASSVSSYEQYF. The CDR3, as DNA: TGTGCCAGCAGCGTCAGCTCCTACGAGCAGTACTTC.

This clone turned up a few times. The V gene is TRBV5-6, the J gene TRBJ1-1, with D tentatively TRBD1 (5 bases). V was cut by 0 bases and J by 9 bases, with 6 bases left in between. The CDR3 covers 11 residues. Germline values: CDR1 SGHDT, CDR2 YYEEEE. CDR3 sequence reads: CASSLGGKAFF. The CDR3 nucleotides are TGTGCCAGCAGCTTGGGGGGGAAAGCTTTCTTT.

The V gene is TRBV6-5, the J gene TRBJ1-3; 7 bases line up with TRBD1. Germline CDR1 and CDR2: MNHEY and SVGAGI. Germline trimming cut 6 bases from V and 4 bases from J; bases unmatched to any gene: 6. CDR3 length: 14 residues. The CDR3 nucleotides read TGTGCCAGCAGCCGTACAGGGGTCGGAAACACCATATATTTT. Translated: CASSRTGVGNTIYF.

The table lists this clone with a few counts. The gene calls are TRBV7-9 and TRBJ1-1; the D is unclear. The CDR3 length is 18 residues. The ends were cut back, 0 bases at V and 1 base at J, with 18 bases in the middle. The V gene's germline CDR1 is SEHNR and CDR2 FQNEAQ (reference sequence). The CDR3 sequence is CASSLAPGGGRQNTEAFF. As DNA, the CDR3 is TGTGCCAGCAGCTTAGCTCCAGGCGGAGGCAGGCAGAACACTGAAGCTTTCTTT.

The chain joins TRBV3-1 (or the pseudogene TRBV3-2) to TRBJ2-1; the match to TRBD2 covers 7 bases. The germline V gene has CDR1 LGHDT and CDR2 YNNKEL (reference sequence). The CDR3 is 16 residues long. With 1 base clipped from V and 4 bases from J, the junction kept 7 bases outside the gene matches. DNA of the CDR3: TGTGCCAGCAGCCAAGGGTGGCTAGCGGTTTACAATGAGCAGTTCTTC. Its protein product is CASSQGWLAVYNEQFF.

The table lists this clone with a few counts. The V gene is TRBV10-2, the J gene TRBJ2-2, with D perhaps matching TRBD1 (6 bases). The V end was cut by 3 bases, the J end by 4 bases, with 12 bases between. The length of the CDR3 is 15 residues. Germline V gives CDR1 WSHSY, CDR2 SAAADI. The CDR3, as DNA: TGCGCCAGCAGTGAAATCCCAGGGGCCACCGGGGAGCTGTTTTTT. Amino acid sequence: CASSEIPGATGELFF.

The rearrangement joins TRBV18 to TRBJ1-1; TRBD1 aligns across 10 bases. CDR1 and CDR2 from the germline V gene are KGHSH and LQKENI. This CDR3 contains 16 residues. V lost 3 bases, J lost 5 bases, and 9 bases stayed unmatched. The CDR3 spells CASSPQTGGVLTEAFF. DNA for the CDR3: TGTGCCAGCTCACCTCAGACAGGGGGCGTGCTGACTGAAGCTTTCTTT. Based on the CDR3 plus reference TRBV18 and TRBJ1-1, the full variable domain is NAGVMQNPRHLVRRRGQEARLRCSPMKGHSHVYWYRQLPEEGLKFMVYLQKENIIDESGMPKERFSAEFPKEGPSILRIQQVVRGDSAAYFCASSPQTGGVLTEAFFGQGTRLTVV.

The chain couples TRBV28 to TRBJ2-4; D is undetermined. V shed 2 bases and J shed 8 bases, with 13 bases lying between them. This CDR3 has 14 amino acids. The germline CDR1 and CDR2 sequences are MDHEN and SYDVKM. This CDR3 reads CASSLPSGRYIQYF. DNA of the CDR3: TGTGCCAGCAGTTTACCGTCCGGTCGATACATTCAGTACTTC.

Only a few counts were recorded for this clone. CDR3 region: CASSLSSRDTEAFF. The CDR3 nucleotides are TGCGCCAGCAGCTTGAGTTCCAGGGACACTGAAGCTTTCTTT. The genes are TRBV5-1 and TRBJ1-1, with D tentatively TRBD1 (5 bases). V was shortened by 1 base and J by 3 bases, with 10 bases between the two germline ends. Germline V gene data show CDR1 as SGHRS and CDR2 as YFSETQ. The CDR3 has 14 amino acids.

The V and J genes are TRBV11-3 and TRBJ1-5; 7 bases line up with TRBD1. Germline V gene lookup returns CDR1 SGHNT and CDR2 YENEEA. J was trimmed by 0 bases and V by 5 bases; bases with no gene match: 16. The CDR3 loop spans 19 amino acids. CDR3 sequence: CASSDSGQDWHYSNQPQHF. Written as DNA, the CDR3 is TGTGCCAGCAGCGACTCAGGACAGGACTGGCATTATAGCAATCAGCCCCAGCATTTT.

The V and J genes are TRBV6-2 or TRBV6-3 and TRBJ2-4; 11 bases fit TRBD2. V shed 2 bases, J shed 4 bases, and the junction held 10 bases outside the gene matches. Germline CDR1 is MNHEY and CDR2 is SVGEGT. This CDR3 is 18 amino acids long. CDR3 in amino acids: CASSYKLAGVVEKNIQYF. The CDR3 region has the DNA TGTGCCAGCAGTTACAAACTAGCGGGAGTTGTTGAGAAAAACATTCAGTACTTC.

The chain employs TRBV21-1 and TRBJ1-1. TRBV21-1 is labeled a pseudogene. This CDR3 region has 9 residues. This chain's CDR3 is CARSGEAFF. The CDR3 nucleotides read TGTGCCAGGTCTGGTGAAGCTTTCTTT.

This rearrangement joins TRBV9 to TRBJ2-7; 11 nucleotides agree with TRBD2. Per the germline V gene, CDR1 is SGDLS and CDR2 is YYNGEE. This CDR3 is built from 15 residues. J was trimmed by 4 bases and V by 0 bases; bases with no gene match: 3. DNA for the CDR3: TGTGCCAGCAGCGTAGGCACTAGCGGGAGTTACGAGCAGTACTTC. Its translation: CASSVGTSGSYEQYF.

The chain employs TRBV4-1 and TRBJ2-3; D gene ambiguous. V gave up 1 base and J gave up 6 bases, with 11 bases separating them. The CDR3 runs to 14 residues. Germline V CDR1 and CDR2: MGHRA, YSYEKL. CDR3 sequence: CASSQVGRVDTQYF. In DNA, the CDR3 is TGCGCCAGCAGCCAAGTAGGAAGGGTGGATACGCAGTATTTT.

The rearrangement uses TRBV5-6 and TRBJ1-2; 9 bases match TRBD1. The CDR3 loop spans 13 amino acids. Germline-derived CDR1 and CDR2 are SGHDT and YYEEEE. The V gene end was trimmed by 3 bases and the J gene end by 3 bases; junction bases not matched to a gene: 0. Here the CDR3 reads CASSWTGDYGYTF. In DNA, the CDR3 is TGTGCCAGCAGCTGGACAGGGGACTATGGCTACACCTTC.

The count of this clone is one. The chain couples TRBV9 to TRBJ2-7; maybe TRBD2 (5 bases). Germline V CDR1 and CDR2: SGDLS, YYNGEE. V was cut by 0 bases and J by 3 bases, with 13 bases left in between. CDR3 length equals 15 residues. CDR3 residues: CASSVDPSRGYEQYF. The CDR3 DNA reads as TGTGCCAGCAGCGTAGACCCTAGCCGGGGCTACGAGCAGTACTTC.